This TCR beta chain derives from a study of graft-versus-host responses after intestinal transplantation. Looking at the study overall: In this cohort, recipients had multivisceral, liver-intestinal, or isolated intestinal transplants. All recipients got anti-thymocyte globulin induction, then tacrolimus and steroids for three to four years.

V dropped 5 bases and J dropped 6; count of bases not matched to a gene: 15. Per germline, CDR1 SGHNT and CDR2 YENEEA. The CDR3 consists of 16 residues. Worth noting for this clone: Its antigen is not known.

Sequencing used immunoSEQ multiplex PCR; TCRdb keeps in-frame clones, though not all of them. The table includes 84,000 or so clones, 85% to 95% detected once. Study findings and constraints: Clonal ratios of graft-versus-host to host-versus-graft in allografts were high for patients exhibiting graft-donor T cell macrochimerism. Recipient-marrow GvH clones were detected, some having first appeared in ileum or blood.

The V and J genes are TRBV11-3 and TRBJ1-2, with 7 positions matching TRBD1. Sample: unstimulated CD8+ T cells sorted from spleen or lymph node cells, taken before transplant. This TCR was sampled from a human donor who was the organ donor for an intestinal transplant. The CDR3 region is CASSHNDRAVGDGYTF. In DNA, the CDR3 is TGTGCCAGCAGCCATAACGACAGGGCGGTGGGTGATGGCTACACCTTC.